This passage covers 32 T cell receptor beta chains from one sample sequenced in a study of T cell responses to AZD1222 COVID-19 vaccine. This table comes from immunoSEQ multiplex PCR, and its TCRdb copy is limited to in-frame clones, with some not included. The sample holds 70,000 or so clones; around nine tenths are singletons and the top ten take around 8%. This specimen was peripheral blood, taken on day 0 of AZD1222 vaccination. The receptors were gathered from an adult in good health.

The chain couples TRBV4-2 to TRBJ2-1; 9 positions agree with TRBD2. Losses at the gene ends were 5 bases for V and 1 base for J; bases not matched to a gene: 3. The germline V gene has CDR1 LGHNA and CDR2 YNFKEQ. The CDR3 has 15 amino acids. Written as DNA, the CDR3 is TGTGCCAGCAGCTCGACTAGCGGATCCTACAATGAGCAGTTCTTC. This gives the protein CASSSTSGSYNEQFF.

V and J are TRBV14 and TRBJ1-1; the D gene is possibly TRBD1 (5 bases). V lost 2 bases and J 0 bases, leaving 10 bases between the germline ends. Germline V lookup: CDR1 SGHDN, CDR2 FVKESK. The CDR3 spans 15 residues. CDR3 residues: CASSQQGYLNTEAFF. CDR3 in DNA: TGTGCCAGCAGCCAACAGGGTTACTTGAACACTGAAGCTTTCTTT. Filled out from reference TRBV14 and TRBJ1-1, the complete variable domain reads EAGVTQFPSHSVIEKGQTVTLRCDPISGHDNLYWYRRVMGKEIKFLLHFVKESKQDESGMPNNRFLAERTGGTYSTLKVQPAELEDSGVYFCASSQQGYLNTEAFFGQGTRLTVV.

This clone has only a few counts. The chain's CDR3 is CASSEARASGRASYEQFF. As DNA, the CDR3 is TGCGCCAGCAGTGAGGCTAGGGCTAGCGGGAGGGCCTCCTATGAGCAGTTCTTC. V is TRBV10-1 and J is TRBJ2-1; 12 bases agree with TRBD2. CDR1 is WNHNN, CDR2 SYGVQD, per germline (reference sequence). V was pared by 2 bases and J by 8 bases, with 13 bases of the junction left unmatched. The CDR3 has 18 residues.

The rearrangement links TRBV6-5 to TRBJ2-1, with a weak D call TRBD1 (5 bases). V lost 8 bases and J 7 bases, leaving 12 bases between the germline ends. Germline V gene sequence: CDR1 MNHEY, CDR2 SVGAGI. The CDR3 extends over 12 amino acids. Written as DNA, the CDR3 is TGTGCCAGCGGTATTGACAGAAATGAGCAGTTCTTC. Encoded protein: CASGIDRNEQFF.

The CDR3 is CASSREPGQGNTGELFF. The DNA for the CDR3 is TGTGCCAGCAGCCGAGAACCGGGACAGGGGAACACCGGGGAGCTGTTTTTT. This chain joins TRBV4-2 and TRBJ2-2, with 9 nucleotides matching TRBD1. This CDR3 has 17 residues. The V and J ends lost 4 bases and 1 base, in that order; junction bases with no gene match: 7. Per the germline V gene, CDR1 is LGHNA and CDR2 is YNFKEQ.

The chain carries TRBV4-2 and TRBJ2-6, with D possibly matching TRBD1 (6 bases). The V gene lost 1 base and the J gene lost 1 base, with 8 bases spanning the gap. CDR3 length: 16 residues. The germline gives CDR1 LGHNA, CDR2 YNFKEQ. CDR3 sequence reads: CASSQGDISGANVLTF. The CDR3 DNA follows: TGTGCCAGCAGCCAAGGGGACATTTCTGGGGCCAACGTCCTGACTTTC.

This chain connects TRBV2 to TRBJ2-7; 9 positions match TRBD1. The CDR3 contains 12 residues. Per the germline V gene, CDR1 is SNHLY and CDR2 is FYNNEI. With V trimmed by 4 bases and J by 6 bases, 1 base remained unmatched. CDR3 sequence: CASSADRGEQYF. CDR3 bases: TGTGCCAGCAGTGCGGACAGGGGCGAGCAGTACTTC.

For the CDR3, the DNA is TGTGCCAGTAGTTATAGCCCGACAGTTAGCACAGATACGCAGTATTTT. This encodes CASSYSPTVSTDTQYF. The V call is TRBV19, the J call TRBJ2-3, with D maybe TRBD1 (5 bases). Per the germline V gene, CDR1 is LNHDA and CDR2 is SQIVND (reference sequence). The V gene lost 5 bases and the J gene lost 0 bases, with 15 bases spanning the gap. There are 16 residues in the CDR3. The full variable domain, in which reference TRBV19 and TRBJ2-3 provide the parts outside the CDR3, is DGGITQSPKYLFRKEGQNVTLSCEQNLNHDAMYWYRQDPGQGLRLIYYSQIVNDFQKGDIAEGYSVSREKKESFPLTVTSAQKNPTAFYLCASSYSPTVSTDTQYFGPGTRLTVL.

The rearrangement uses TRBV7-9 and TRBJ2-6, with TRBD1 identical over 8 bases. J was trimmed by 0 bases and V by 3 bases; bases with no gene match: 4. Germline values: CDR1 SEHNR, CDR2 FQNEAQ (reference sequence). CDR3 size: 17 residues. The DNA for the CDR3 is TGTGCCAGCAGCTTCCCTGACAGGGGCTCTGGGGCCAACGTCCTGACTTTC. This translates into CASSFPDRGSGANVLTF.

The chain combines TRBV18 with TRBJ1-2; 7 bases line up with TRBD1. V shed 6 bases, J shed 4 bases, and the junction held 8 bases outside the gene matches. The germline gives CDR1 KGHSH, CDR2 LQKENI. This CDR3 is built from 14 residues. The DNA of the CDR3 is TGTGCCAGCTCCCCCGACAGGGAACGCTATGGCTACACCTTC. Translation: CASSPDRERYGYTF.

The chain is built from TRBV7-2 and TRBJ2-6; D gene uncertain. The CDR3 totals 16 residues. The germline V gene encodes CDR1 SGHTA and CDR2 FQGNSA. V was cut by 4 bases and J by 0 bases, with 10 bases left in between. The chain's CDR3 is CASSWATGSGANVLTF. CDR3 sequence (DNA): TGTGCCAGCAGCTGGGCCACCGGCTCTGGGGCCAACGTCCTGACTTTC.

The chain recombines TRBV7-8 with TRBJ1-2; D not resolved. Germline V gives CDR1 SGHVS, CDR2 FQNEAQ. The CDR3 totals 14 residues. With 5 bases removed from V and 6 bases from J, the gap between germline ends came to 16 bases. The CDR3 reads CASSQGVVEDGYTF. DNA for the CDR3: TGTGCCAGCAGCCAAGGCGTGGTGGAGGATGGCTACACCTTC.

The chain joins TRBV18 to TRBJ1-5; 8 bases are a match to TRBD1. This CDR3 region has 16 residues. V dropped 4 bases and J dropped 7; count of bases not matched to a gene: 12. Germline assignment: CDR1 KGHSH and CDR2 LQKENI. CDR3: CASSQETGYRGQPQHF. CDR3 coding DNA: TGTGCCAGCTCACAGGAGACAGGGTACAGGGGGCAGCCCCAGCATTTT.

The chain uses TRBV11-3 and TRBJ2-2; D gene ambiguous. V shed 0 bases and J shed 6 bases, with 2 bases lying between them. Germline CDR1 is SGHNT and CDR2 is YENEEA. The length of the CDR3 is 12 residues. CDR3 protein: CASSLDPGELFF. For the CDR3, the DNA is TGTGCCAGCAGCTTAGACCCCGGGGAGCTGTTTTTT.

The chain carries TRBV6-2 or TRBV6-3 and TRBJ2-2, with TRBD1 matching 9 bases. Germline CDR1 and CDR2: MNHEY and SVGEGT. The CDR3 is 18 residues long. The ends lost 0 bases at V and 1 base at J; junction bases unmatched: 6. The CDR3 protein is CASSYSPGTGKNTGELFF. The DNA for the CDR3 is TGTGCCAGCAGTTACTCGCCGGGGACAGGGAAGAACACCGGGGAGCTGTTTTTT.

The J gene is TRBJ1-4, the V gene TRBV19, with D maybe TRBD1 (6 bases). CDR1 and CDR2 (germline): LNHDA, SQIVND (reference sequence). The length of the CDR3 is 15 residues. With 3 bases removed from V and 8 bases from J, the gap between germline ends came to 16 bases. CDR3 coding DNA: TGTGCCAGTAGTATGCACAGGGCTACTGAGGAAAAACTGTTTTTT. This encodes CASSMHRATEEKLFF.

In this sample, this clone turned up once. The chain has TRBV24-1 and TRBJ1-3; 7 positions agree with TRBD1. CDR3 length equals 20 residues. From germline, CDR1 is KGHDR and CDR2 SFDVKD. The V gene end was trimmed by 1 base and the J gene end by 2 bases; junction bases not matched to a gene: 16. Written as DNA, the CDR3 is TGTGCCACCAGTGATTTTAAGACAGGGTTCGGAGGTGACGCTGGAAACACCATATATTTT. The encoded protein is CATSDFKTGFGGDAGNTIYF.

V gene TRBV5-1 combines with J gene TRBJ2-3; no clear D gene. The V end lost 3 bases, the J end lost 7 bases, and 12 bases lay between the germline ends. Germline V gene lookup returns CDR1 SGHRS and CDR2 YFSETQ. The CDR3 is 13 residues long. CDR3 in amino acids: CASSSLYINTQYF. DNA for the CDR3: TGCGCCAGCAGCTCTCTCTACATTAATACGCAGTATTTT.

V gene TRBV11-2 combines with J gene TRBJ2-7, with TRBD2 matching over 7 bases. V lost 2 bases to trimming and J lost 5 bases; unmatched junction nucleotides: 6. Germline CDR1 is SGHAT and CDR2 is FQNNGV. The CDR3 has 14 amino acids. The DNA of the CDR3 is TGTGCCAGCAGCTTAAATGGGAGGGACCACGAGCAGTACTTC. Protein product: CASSLNGRDHEQYF.

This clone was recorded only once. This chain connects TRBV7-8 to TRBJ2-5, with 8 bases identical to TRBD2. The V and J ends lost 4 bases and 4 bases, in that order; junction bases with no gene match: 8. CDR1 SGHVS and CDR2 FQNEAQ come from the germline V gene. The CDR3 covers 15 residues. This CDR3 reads CASSWGTSFLETQYF. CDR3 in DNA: TGTGCCAGCAGCTGGGGGACTAGTTTCTTAGAGACCCAGTACTTC.

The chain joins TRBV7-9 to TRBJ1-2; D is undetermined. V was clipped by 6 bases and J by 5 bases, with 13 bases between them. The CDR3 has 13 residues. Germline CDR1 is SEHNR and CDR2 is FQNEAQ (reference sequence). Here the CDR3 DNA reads TGTGCCAGCAGGCCCGGAGCCGAGTATGGCTACACCTTC. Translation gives CASRPGAEYGYTF.

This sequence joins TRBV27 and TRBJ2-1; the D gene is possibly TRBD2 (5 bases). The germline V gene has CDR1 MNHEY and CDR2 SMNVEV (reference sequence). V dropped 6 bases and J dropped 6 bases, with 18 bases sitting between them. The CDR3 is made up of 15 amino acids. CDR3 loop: CASSLSPLATNEQFF. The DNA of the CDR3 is TGTGCCAGCAGCCTTTCTCCCCTAGCCACCAATGAGCAGTTCTTC.

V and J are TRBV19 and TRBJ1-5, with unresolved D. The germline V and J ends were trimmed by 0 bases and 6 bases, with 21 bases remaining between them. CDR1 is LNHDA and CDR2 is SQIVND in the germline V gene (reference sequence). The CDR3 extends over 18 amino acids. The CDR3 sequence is CASSIEPRGKVWGQPQHF. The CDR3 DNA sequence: TGTGCCAGTAGTATAGAGCCGAGAGGGAAAGTTTGGGGTCAGCCCCAGCATTTT.

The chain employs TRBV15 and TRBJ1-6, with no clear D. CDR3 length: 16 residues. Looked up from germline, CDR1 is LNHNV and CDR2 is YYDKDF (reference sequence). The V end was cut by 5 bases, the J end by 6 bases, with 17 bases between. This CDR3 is CATSPPPGRRNSPLHF. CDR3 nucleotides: TGTGCCACCAGCCCACCTCCGGGCCGACGTAATTCACCCCTCCACTTT.

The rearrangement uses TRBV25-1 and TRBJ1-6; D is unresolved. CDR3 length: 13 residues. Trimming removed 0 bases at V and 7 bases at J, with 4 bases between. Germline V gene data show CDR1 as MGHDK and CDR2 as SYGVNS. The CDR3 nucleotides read TGTGCCAGCAGTGAATACCAAAATTCACCCCTCCACTTT. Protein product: CASSEYQNSPLHF.

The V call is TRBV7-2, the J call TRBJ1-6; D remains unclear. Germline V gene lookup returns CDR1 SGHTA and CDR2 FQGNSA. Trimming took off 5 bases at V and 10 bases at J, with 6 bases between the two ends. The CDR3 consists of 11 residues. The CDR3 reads CASSTGSPLHF. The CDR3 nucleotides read TGTGCCAGCAGCACGGGGTCACCCCTCCACTTT.

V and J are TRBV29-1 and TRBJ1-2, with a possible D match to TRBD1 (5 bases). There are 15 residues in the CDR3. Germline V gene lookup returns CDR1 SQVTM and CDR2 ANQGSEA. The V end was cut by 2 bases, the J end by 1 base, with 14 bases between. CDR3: CSVERPGTVNYGYTF. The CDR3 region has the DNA TGCAGCGTTGAAAGGCCCGGGACGGTTAACTATGGCTACACCTTC.

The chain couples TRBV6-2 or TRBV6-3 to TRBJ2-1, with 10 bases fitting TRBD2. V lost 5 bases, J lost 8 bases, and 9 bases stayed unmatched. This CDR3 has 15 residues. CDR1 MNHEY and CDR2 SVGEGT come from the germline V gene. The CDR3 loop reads CASSKRASGRYEQFF. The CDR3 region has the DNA TGTGCCAGCAGTAAAAGGGCTAGCGGGAGATATGAGCAGTTCTTC.

The CDR3 region is CASSPARDSGANVLTF. The CDR3 region has the DNA TGCGCCAGCAGCCCAGCCAGAGACTCTGGGGCCAACGTCCTGACTTTC. This rearrangement joins TRBV4-1 to TRBJ2-6; D is unresolved. Per the germline V gene, CDR1 is MGHRA and CDR2 is YSYEKL. The CDR3 sequence is 16 residues long. V lost 4 bases, J lost 0 bases, and 10 bases lay in between.

CDR3 in amino acids: CASSERGLAGRADTQYF. DNA for the CDR3: TGCGCCAGCAGTGAGCGTGGACTAGCGGGAAGGGCAGATACGCAGTATTTT. V usage is TRBV10-1 and J usage is TRBJ2-3, with 12 bases that match TRBD2. With V trimmed by 2 bases and J by 4 bases, 7 bases remained unmatched. The CDR3 loop spans 17 amino acids. The germline gives CDR1 WNHNN, CDR2 SYGVQD (reference sequence).

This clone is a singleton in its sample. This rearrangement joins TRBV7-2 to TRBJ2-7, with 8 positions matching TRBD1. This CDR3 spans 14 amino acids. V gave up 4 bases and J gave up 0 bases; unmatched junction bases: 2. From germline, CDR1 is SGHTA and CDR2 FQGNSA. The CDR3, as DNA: TGTGCCAGCAGCTCAGGGACAGGCTCCTACGAGCAGTACTTC. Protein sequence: CASSSGTGSYEQYF.

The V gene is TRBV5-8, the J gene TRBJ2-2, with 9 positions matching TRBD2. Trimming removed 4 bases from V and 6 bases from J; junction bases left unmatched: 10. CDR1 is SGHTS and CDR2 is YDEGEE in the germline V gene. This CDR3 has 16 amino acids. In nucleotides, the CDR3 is TGTGCCAGCAGCCGACCGGGACTAGCAGTTTCCGGGGAGCTGTTTTTT. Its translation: CASSRPGLAVSGELFF.